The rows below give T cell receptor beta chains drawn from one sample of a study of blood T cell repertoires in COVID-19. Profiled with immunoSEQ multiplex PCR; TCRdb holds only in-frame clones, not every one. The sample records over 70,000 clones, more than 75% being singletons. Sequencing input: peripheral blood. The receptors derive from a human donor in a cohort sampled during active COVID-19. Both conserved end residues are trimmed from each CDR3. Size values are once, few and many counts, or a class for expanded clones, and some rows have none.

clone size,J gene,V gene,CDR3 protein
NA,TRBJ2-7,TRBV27,ASSPKGGDIYEQY
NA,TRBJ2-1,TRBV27,ASSLSPMSGYNEQF
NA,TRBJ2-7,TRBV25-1,ASSEWSSGRAAYEQY
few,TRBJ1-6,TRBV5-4,ASSLPGDRGASPLH
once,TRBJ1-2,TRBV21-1,ASSKGPGQAYGYT
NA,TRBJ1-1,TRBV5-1,ASSLRTGGASEAF
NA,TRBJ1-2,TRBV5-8,ASSLGSRGSMSYGYT
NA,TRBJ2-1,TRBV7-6,ASSLGPGQGTSGSVYNEQF
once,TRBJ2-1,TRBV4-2,ASSQAGRSGDEQF
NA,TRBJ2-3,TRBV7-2,ASCFGQQGTDTQY
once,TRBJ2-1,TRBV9,ASSVQLASYNEQF
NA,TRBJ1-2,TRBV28,ASATNRATYGYT
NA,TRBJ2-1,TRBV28,ASTWRGGRDEQF
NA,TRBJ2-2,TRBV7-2,ASSRQADGELF
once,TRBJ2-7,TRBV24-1,ATSDPSVGAEQY
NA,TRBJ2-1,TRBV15,ATSRLHRGARLGSHEQF
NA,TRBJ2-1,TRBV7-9,ASSSHQLAGYSYNEQF
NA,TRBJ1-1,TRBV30,AWSSRDPDWNTEAF
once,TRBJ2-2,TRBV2,ASSGPSGSRQLF
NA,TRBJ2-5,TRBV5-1,ASSFDNRGGETQY
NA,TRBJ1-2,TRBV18,ASSPPGQSKSYT
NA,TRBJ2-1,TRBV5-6,ASSLEAKRSDGYNEQF
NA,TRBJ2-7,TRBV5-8,ASSRPGQGVYEQY
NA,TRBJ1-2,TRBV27,ASSFGQNYGYT
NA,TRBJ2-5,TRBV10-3,AISDSGTGQETQY
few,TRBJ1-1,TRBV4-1,ASSQDGRQGNTEAF
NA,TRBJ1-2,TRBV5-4,ASNLPGQVGSGYT